This TCR beta chain emerged from a study of blood T cell repertoires in COVID-19. Study-wide background: Italy, Spain and the United States were the sources of the convalescent and acute COVID-19 samples. PBMCs, B-cell-depleted T cells, or T cells were the source of the cDNA or gDNA that made up the material.

This clone was counted a single time. Source study methods: By means of reference gene primer amplification, nucleated cell counts were estimated. Profiling relied on immunoSEQ multiplex PCR, and the TCRdb table lists in-frame clones only, not all of them. The V and J calls and clone size are taken from that table; D and trimming were inferred from the DNA. There are approximately 200,000 clones in the sample; over 75% occur only once, and roughly an eighth lies in the top ten. The germline CDR1 and CDR2 sequences are SGHDT and YYEEEE. Trimming cost V 4 bases and J 3 bases; bases outside gene matches: 6. CDR3 length: 15 residues.

The chain recombines TRBV5-6 with TRBJ2-1, with TRBD1 matching over 8 bases. The sequence came from a woman between 50 and 59 years old with acute or convalescent COVID-19. Sequenced: peripheral blood. CDR3 amino acids: CASSRGTGVYNEQFF. The CDR3 coding sequence is TGTGCCAGCAGCCGCGGGACAGGAGTCTACAATGAGCAGTTCTTC.